Listed below are T cell receptor beta chains from one sample, sequenced in a study of blood T cell repertoires in COVID-19. The repertoire was sequenced with immunoSEQ multiplex PCR; TCRdb's copy has only in-frame clones and lacks some. The sample has around 54,000 clones, about nine tenths seen once. Sample: peripheral blood. Receptor source: a woman in her forties with active COVID-19. Each CDR3 is given with its conserved first and last residue. The order of the fields is clone size, D gene, J gene, V gene, CDR3 DNA, CDR3 protein. The D gene is left open where the match is weak. Rows may omit the clone size; those that give it use once, few, many or a size class.

clone size: NA; D gene: NA; J gene: TRBJ2-7; V gene: TRBV11-2; CDR3 DNA: TGTGCCAGCAGCTTAGGCGGGGCCTTCTCCTACGAGCAGTACTTC; CDR3 protein: CASSLGGAFSYEQYF
clone size: NA; D gene: NA; J gene: TRBJ1-2; V gene: TRBV30; CDR3 DNA: TGTGCCTGGAGTGCAGGGGCTAACTATGGCTACACCTTC; CDR3 protein: CAWSAGANYGYTF
clone size: NA; D gene: TRBD2; J gene: TRBJ2-3; V gene: TRBV3-1/TRBV3-2; CDR3 DNA: TGTGCCAGCAGCTCTCGACTAGCGGGGCCACGCACAGATACGCAGTATTTT; CDR3 protein: CASSSRLAGPRTDTQYF
clone size: NA; D gene: TRBD1; J gene: TRBJ1-2; V gene: TRBV10-3; CDR3 DNA: TGTGCCATCAGGGGACAGCTGAGTGATGGCTACACCTTC; CDR3 protein: CAIRGQLSDGYTF
clone size: NA; D gene: TRBD2; J gene: TRBJ2-3; V gene: TRBV27; CDR3 DNA: TGTGCCAGCACGCGGGGGGCTTCACGGGACACAGATACGCAGTATTTT; CDR3 protein: CASTRGASRDTDTQYF
clone size: NA; D gene: TRBD2; J gene: TRBJ2-1; V gene: TRBV7-3; CDR3 DNA: TGTGCCAGCAGCTTACACCCACCAATGGCGGGGGGGCCCGATGAGCAGTTCTTC; CDR3 protein: CASSLHPPMAGGPDEQFF
clone size: NA; D gene: TRBD2; J gene: TRBJ2-3; V gene: TRBV5-1; CDR3 DNA: TGCGCCAGCAGCTTGGCGGCGGGGGTTGATCGCACAGATACGCAGTATTTT; CDR3 protein: CASSLAAGVDRTDTQYF
clone size: NA; D gene: TRBD2; J gene: TRBJ2-5; V gene: TRBV2; CDR3 DNA: TGTGCCAGCAGGACCCTTGGGGGGGGAGAAGAGACCCAGTACTTC; CDR3 protein: CASRTLGGGEETQYF
clone size: once; D gene: NA; J gene: TRBJ1-6; V gene: TRBV4-2; CDR3 DNA: TGTGCCAGCAGCCCGCAGAGGAACCCAAATTCACCCCTCCACTTT; CDR3 protein: CASSPQRNPNSPLHF
clone size: NA; D gene: TRBD2; J gene: TRBJ2-7; V gene: TRBV5-6; CDR3 DNA: TGTGCCAGCAGCCGTATAGTTAGCGGGGGGGCCGTCGAGCAGTACTTC; CDR3 protein: CASSRIVSGGAVEQYF
clone size: NA; D gene: NA; J gene: TRBJ1-2; V gene: TRBV18; CDR3 DNA: TGTGCCAGCTCACCCCGGGCAGGGGATGGCTACACCTTC; CDR3 protein: CASSPRAGDGYTF
clone size: NA; D gene: TRBD1; J gene: TRBJ2-1; V gene: TRBV5-8; CDR3 DNA: TGTGCCAGCAGCTTGGACAGGGGTTTTGTCGGCTCCTACAATGAGCAGTTCTTC; CDR3 protein: CASSLDRGFVGSYNEQFF
clone size: NA; D gene: NA; J gene: TRBJ1-1; V gene: TRBV7-9; CDR3 DNA: TGTGCCAGCAGCTTCTTCGGGGACACTGAAGCTTTCTTT; CDR3 protein: CASSFFGDTEAFF
clone size: few; D gene: NA; J gene: TRBJ2-4; V gene: TRBV3-1/TRBV3-2; CDR3 DNA: TGTGCCAGCAGCCCCCAGGGCCCCCTTTTAGCCAAAAACATTCAGTACTTC; CDR3 protein: CASSPQGPLLAKNIQYF
clone size: NA; D gene: NA; J gene: TRBJ1-2; V gene: TRBV14; CDR3 DNA: TGTGCCAGCAGCCAAGAGCCCAGGGTTGACTATGGCTACACCTTC; CDR3 protein: CASSQEPRVDYGYTF
clone size: once; D gene: NA; J gene: TRBJ2-7; V gene: TRBV6-4; CDR3 DNA: TGTGCCTACGGGGCCTACGAGCAGTACTTC; CDR3 protein: CAYGAYEQYF
clone size: NA; D gene: NA; J gene: TRBJ2-1; V gene: TRBV5-1; CDR3 DNA: TGCGCCAGCAGCTTGGGATTGGGGGCGGATGAGCAGTTCTTC; CDR3 protein: CASSLGLGADEQFF
clone size: once; D gene: TRBD1; J gene: TRBJ1-1; V gene: TRBV19; CDR3 DNA: TGTGCCAGTTCCCATCCCACAGGGGGAGCAGCTTTCTTT; CDR3 protein: CASSHPTGGAAFF
clone size: once; D gene: TRBD1; J gene: TRBJ1-2; V gene: TRBV13; CDR3 DNA: TGTGCCAGCGGCCGGGACAGGTTCTATGGCTACACCTTC; CDR3 protein: CASGRDRFYGYTF
clone size: NA; D gene: TRBD1; J gene: TRBJ2-7; V gene: TRBV2; CDR3 DNA: TGTGCCAGCAGTAGACAGGGATCAGGCTCCTACGAGCAGTACTTC; CDR3 protein: CASSRQGSGSYEQYF
clone size: NA; D gene: TRBD1; J gene: TRBJ1-1; V gene: TRBV12-5; CDR3 DNA: TGTGCTAGTGGTTCTCGGGACAGCCTCCTGGCTGAAGCTTTCTTT; CDR3 protein: CASGSRDSLLAEAFF
clone size: NA; D gene: TRBD2; J gene: TRBJ2-5; V gene: TRBV7-2; CDR3 DNA: TGTGCCAGCAGCCCTAGCGGGGGCCAAGAGACCCAGTACTTC; CDR3 protein: CASSPSGGQETQYF
clone size: NA; D gene: TRBD2; J gene: TRBJ2-1; V gene: TRBV7-9; CDR3 DNA: TGTGCCAGCAGCTTCATCTACCACCTAGCGGGGGACAATGAGCAGTTCTTC; CDR3 protein: CASSFIYHLAGDNEQFF
clone size: few; D gene: TRBD1; J gene: TRBJ1-4; V gene: TRBV7-8; CDR3 DNA: TGTGCCAGCAGCTCGGGACAGGGGAGGGAAAAACTGTTTTTT; CDR3 protein: CASSSGQGREKLFF
clone size: NA; D gene: NA; J gene: TRBJ1-5; V gene: TRBV7-5; CDR3 DNA: TGTGCCAGAAGCTTAGCGCTAAGTAACGAGGGTGGGGGCAATCAGCCCCAGCATTTT; CDR3 protein: CARSLALSNEGGGNQPQHF
clone size: NA; D gene: NA; J gene: TRBJ2-7; V gene: TRBV30; CDR3 DNA: TGTGCCTGCAATACAGGTAACTACGAGCAGTACTTC; CDR3 protein: CACNTGNYEQYF
clone size: NA; D gene: NA; J gene: TRBJ2-1; V gene: TRBV20-1; CDR3 DNA: TGCAGTGCTAGAGACTATGAGCAGTTCTTC; CDR3 protein: CSARDYEQFF
clone size: NA; D gene: NA; J gene: TRBJ2-7; V gene: TRBV18; CDR3 DNA: TGTGCCAGCTCCAGTTATGGTGCCTCCTACGAGCAGTACTTC; CDR3 protein: CASSSYGASYEQYF
clone size: NA; D gene: TRBD2; J gene: TRBJ2-3; V gene: TRBV15; CDR3 DNA: TGTGCCACCAGCAGAAACCGACTAGCGGGGGGGGCCACAGATACGCAGTATTTT; CDR3 protein: CATSRNRLAGGATDTQYF
clone size: NA; D gene: TRBD1; J gene: TRBJ1-1; V gene: TRBV10-3; CDR3 DNA: TGTGCCATCAGTTGGGACAGTAACACTGAAGCTTTCTTT; CDR3 protein: CAISWDSNTEAFF
clone size: NA; D gene: NA; J gene: TRBJ1-1; V gene: TRBV6-5; CDR3 DNA: TGTGCCAGCAGACTCCGGGACAACAAAGCTTTCTTT; CDR3 protein: CASRLRDNKAFF
clone size: NA; D gene: TRBD2; J gene: TRBJ2-5; V gene: TRBV7-2; CDR3 DNA: TGTGCCAGCGCCCCTGGGAGCGGGGAGGAGACCCAGTACTTC; CDR3 protein: CASAPGSGEETQYF
clone size: NA; D gene: TRBD1; J gene: TRBJ2-2; V gene: TRBV7-3; CDR3 DNA: TGTGCCAGCAGGACAGGGCCAAGCACCGGGGAGCTGTTTTTT; CDR3 protein: CASRTGPSTGELFF
clone size: NA; D gene: NA; J gene: TRBJ2-2; V gene: TRBV24-1; CDR3 DNA: TGTGCCACCAGGGCATCGAACACCGGGGAGCTGTTTTTT; CDR3 protein: CATRASNTGELFF
clone size: NA; D gene: NA; J gene: TRBJ1-2; V gene: TRBV7-8; CDR3 DNA: TGTGCCAGCAGCTGGGACTCGGGGCGATATGGCTACACCTTC; CDR3 protein: CASSWDSGRYGYTF
clone size: NA; D gene: TRBD2; J gene: TRBJ2-4; V gene: TRBV5-6; CDR3 DNA: TGTGCCAGCAGCCCGGCGGGCGGGGGGGCCGTCAAAAACATTCAGTACTTC; CDR3 protein: CASSPAGGGAVKNIQYF
clone size: NA; D gene: NA; J gene: TRBJ2-2; V gene: TRBV11-2; CDR3 DNA: TGTGCCAGCAGTTCCAGGGGGGCGAACACCGGGGAGCTGTTTTTT; CDR3 protein: CASSSRGANTGELFF
clone size: NA; D gene: NA; J gene: TRBJ1-2; V gene: TRBV4-3; CDR3 DNA: TGCGCCAGCAGCCAAGATACGGACAAAAACTATGGCTACACCTTC; CDR3 protein: CASSQDTDKNYGYTF